The next 21 T cell receptor beta chains were all read from a single sample in a study of blood T cell repertoires in COVID-19. This table comes from immunoSEQ multiplex PCR, and its TCRdb copy is limited to in-frame clones, with some not included. Among around 100,000 clones listed, about 86% were seen once. Material: peripheral blood. Receptors originate from a human donor in a cohort sampled during active COVID-19.

This clone was seen just once. The chain carries TRBV10-3 and TRBJ2-1; 10 bases map to TRBD2. Germline trimming cut 4 bases from V and 0 bases from J; bases unmatched to any gene: 6. There are 17 residues in the CDR3. CDR1 and CDR2 (germline): ENHRY, SYGVKD. CDR3 sequence reads: CAISGGLAKSSYNEQFF. The CDR3 DNA is TGTGCCATCAGTGGGGGACTAGCGAAGAGCTCCTACAATGAGCAGTTCTTC.

This chain uses TRBV10-3 with TRBJ2-7; D might be TRBD1 (6 bases). With 3 bases removed from V and 4 bases from J, the gap between germline ends came to 10 bases. Germline CDR1 is ENHRY and CDR2 is SYGVKD. This CDR3 is built from 13 residues. CDR3 coding DNA: TGTGCCATCAGTGACCAACAGGGTTACGAGCAGTACTTC. Translating gives CAISDQQGYEQYF.

This clone was seen a few times. The chain has TRBV28 and TRBJ1-5; D is unclear. This CDR3 is built from 16 residues. Trimming stripped 4 bases from V and 0 bases from J, with 13 bases between. The V gene's germline CDR1 is MDHEN and CDR2 SYDVKM. The CDR3 reads CASSSPTRSSNQPQHF. The CDR3 nucleotides read TGTGCCAGCAGTTCACCAACCCGGTCTAGCAATCAGCCCCAGCATTTT.

This chain uses TRBV5-1 with TRBJ1-6, with D perhaps TRBD1 (6 bases). The ends were cut back, 5 bases at V and 7 bases at J, with 19 bases in the middle. CDR1 and CDR2 (germline): SGHRS, YFSETQ. The CDR3 loop spans 16 amino acids. CDR3 region: CASRRNRDLWNSPLHF. DNA of the CDR3: TGCGCCAGCAGACGGAACAGGGATCTGTGGAATTCACCCCTCCACTTT.

The chain has TRBV14 and TRBJ1-6; no clear D. Germline assignment: CDR1 SGHDN and CDR2 FVKESK. The CDR3 length is 16 residues. V was cut by 4 bases and J by 0 bases, with 10 bases left in between. The CDR3 DNA reads as TGTGCCAGCAGCCGGGCAGGCACCTCCTATAATTCACCCCTCCACTTT. Translating gives CASSRAGTSYNSPLHF.

The chain joins TRBV7-2 to TRBJ1-1; D perhaps matches TRBD1 (5 bases). The V and J ends lost 0 bases and 10 bases respectively, with 15 bases between them. The length of the CDR3 is 14 residues. The germline V gene has CDR1 SGHTA and CDR2 FQGNSA. DNA of the CDR3: TGTGCCAGCAGCTTAGCGATCTTGGGGCGTGCAGCTTTCTTT. The encoded protein is CASSLAILGRAAFF.

The chain combines TRBV18 with TRBJ1-6; D remains ambiguous. Trimming took off 3 bases at V and 6 bases at J, with 12 bases between the two ends. CDR1 is KGHSH and CDR2 is LQKENI in the germline V gene. The CDR3 spans 15 residues. DNA of the CDR3: TGTGCCAGCTCACCGAGGGAACTCGGTAATTCACCCCTCCACTTT. It encodes CASSPRELGNSPLHF.

The V call is TRBV7-2, the J call TRBJ2-7; 9 positions match TRBD2. Germline trimming cut 2 bases from V and 6 bases from J; bases unmatched to any gene: 20. The CDR3 length is 19 residues. CDR1 is SGHTA and CDR2 is FQGNSA in the germline V gene. The chain's CDR3 is CASSLRFVAGDPGLPEQYF. CDR3 nucleotide sequence: TGTGCCAGCAGCTTACGGTTCGTAGCGGGAGACCCGGGCTTACCCGAGCAGTACTTC.

The J gene is TRBJ1-1, the V gene TRBV24-1; D remains unclear. The V and J ends lost 5 bases and 7 bases respectively, with 10 bases between them. Per the germline V gene, CDR1 is KGHDR and CDR2 is SFDVKD. The CDR3 consists of 12 residues. The DNA for the CDR3 is TGTGCCACCAGTGCGCACCGGGGTGAAGCTTTCTTT. It encodes CATSAHRGEAFF.

This clone showed up just once. The chain recombines TRBV5-6 with TRBJ1-2; D is possibly TRBD1 (6 bases). Trimming removed 4 bases from V and 4 bases from J, with 8 bases in between. The CDR3 length is 12 residues. The germline gives CDR1 SGHDT, CDR2 YYEEEE. The CDR3 nucleotides are TGTGCCAGCAGCCGGGACATCTATGGCTACACCTTC. Translated: CASSRDIYGYTF. The full variable domain, with the rest looked up from reference TRBV5-6 and TRBJ1-2, is DAGVTQSPTHLIKTRGQQVTLRCSPKSGHDTVSWYQQALGQGPQFIFQYYEEEERQRGNFPDRFSGHQFPNYSSELNVNALLLGDSALYLCASSRDIYGYTFGSGTRLTVV.

The chain recombines TRBV7-9 with TRBJ2-5; the D gene is possibly TRBD2 (6 bases). This CDR3 has 14 amino acids. V lost 5 bases, J lost 2 bases, and 12 bases lay in between. The V gene's germline CDR1 is SEHNR and CDR2 FQNEAQ (reference sequence). In DNA form, the CDR3 reads TGTGCCAGCAGCCCGAACCGGGAGCAAGAGACCCAGTACTTC. Encoded protein: CASSPNREQETQYF.

Worth noting for this clone: One junction end does not reproduce the germline sequence, and a read error may be involved. The gene calls are TRBV5-5 and TRBJ2-1; 7 nucleotides align to TRBD1. The CDR3 consists of 17 residues. Germline V gene data show CDR1 as SGHKS and CDR2 as YYEKEE (reference sequence). CDR3 nucleotide sequence: TGTGCCAGCAGCCCTACCTATACAGGGGCGGATTACAGTGAGCAGTTCTTC. It yields the protein CASSPTYTGADYSEQFF.

This clone was seen only a few times. V gene TRBV4-1 combines with J gene TRBJ2-7, with D possibly being TRBD2 (6 bases). Trimming shortened V by 1 base and J by 6 bases, and 16 bases separated the two germline ends. CDR1 and CDR2 from the germline V gene are MGHRA and YSYEKL. This CDR3 spans 15 amino acids. DNA of the CDR3: TGCGCCAGCAGCCAAGGGTCTCTAGCGAGCGGCGAGCAGTACTTC. Translation: CASSQGSLASGEQYF.

The rearrangement joins TRBV4-3 to TRBJ2-2, with D uncertain. The CDR3 is made up of 14 amino acids. Germline-derived CDR1 and CDR2 are LGHNA and YSLEER. Trimming left V 5 bases short and J 5 bases short, with 12 bases between. The chain's CDR3 is CASSLFSGTGELFF. The CDR3 DNA reads TGCGCCAGCAGCTTATTCTCGGGTACCGGGGAGCTGTTTTTT.

The chain recombines TRBV5-6 with TRBJ2-1; a weak D match, TRBD2 (6 bases). Germline V gene sequence: CDR1 SGHDT, CDR2 YYEEEE. V was cut by 4 bases and J by 0 bases, with 11 bases left in between. The CDR3 is 15 residues long. The CDR3 region is CASSGGTRSYNEQFF. The CDR3 coding sequence is TGTGCCAGCAGCGGCGGGACTCGCTCCTACAATGAGCAGTTCTTC. The complete variable domain, with remaining parts taken from reference TRBV5-6 and TRBJ2-1, reads DAGVTQSPTHLIKTRGQQVTLRCSPKSGHDTVSWYQQALGQGPQFIFQYYEEEERQRGNFPDRFSGHQFPNYSSELNVNALLLGDSALYLCASSGGTRSYNEQFFGPGTRLTVL.

This chain uses TRBV10-3 with TRBJ2-4; 9 bases are a match to TRBD2. Germline loops: CDR1 ENHRY, CDR2 SYGVKD. V lost 2 bases to trimming and J lost 0 bases; unmatched junction nucleotides: 5. The CDR3 consists of 17 residues. The CDR3 here is CAISETLAGLAKNIQYF. The CDR3, as DNA: TGTGCCATCAGTGAGACCCTAGCGGGGCTAGCCAAAAACATTCAGTACTTC.

Note on this clone: Other DNA sequences of this sample code for an identical CDR3. The chain recombines TRBV4-1 with TRBJ2-5, with 9 bases identical to TRBD1. The CDR3 sequence is 15 residues long. Trimming took 3 bases from V and 1 from J; bases not matched to a gene: 3. CDR1 and CDR2 from the germline V gene are MGHRA and YSYEKL. The CDR3: CASSHTGGTQETQYF. In nucleotides, the CDR3 is TGCGCCAGCAGCCACACAGGGGGCACCCAAGAGACCCAGTACTTC.

The gene calls are TRBV7-9 and TRBJ1-6; the D gene is possibly TRBD1 (6 bases). Germline V CDR1 and CDR2: SEHNR, FQNEAQ (reference sequence). The CDR3 covers 16 residues. V lost 4 bases to trimming and J lost 7 bases, with 17 bases between them. The CDR3 reads CASSSRRTEANSPLHF. CDR3 DNA sequence: TGTGCCAGCAGCTCCCGAAGGACAGAAGCCAATTCACCCCTCCACTTT. The variable domain in full, completed from reference TRBV7-9 and TRBJ1-6, reads DTGVSQNPRHKITKRGQNVTFRCDPISEHNRLYWYRQTLGQGPEFLTYFQNEAQLEKSRLLSDRFSAERPKGSFSTLEIQRTEQGDSAMYLCASSSRRTEANSPLHFGNGTRLTVT.

This clone was seen just once. The rearrangement links TRBV7-9 to TRBJ1-4; D might be TRBD1 (5 bases). Deletions cut 2 bases from V and 8 bases from J, with 18 bases between. The CDR3 spans 16 residues. CDR1 and CDR2 from the germline V gene are SEHNR and FQNEAQ (reference sequence). The CDR3 DNA is TGTGCCAGCAGCTTAAAGTCGGGCAGGGAAAAAGAAAAACTGTTTTTT. It specifies CASSLKSGREKEKLFF.

Only a few counts were recorded for this clone. The chain employs TRBV20-1 and TRBJ2-2; weak D call: TRBD1 (5 bases). V shed 3 bases and J shed 6 bases, with 11 bases lying between them. The CDR3 contains 13 residues. The germline CDR1 and CDR2 sequences are DFQATT and SNEGSKA (reference sequence). The CDR3: CSASKGIAGELFF. CDR3 sequence (DNA): TGCAGTGCTAGTAAGGGGATCGCCGGGGAGCTGTTTTTT.

This chain links TRBV15 with TRBJ2-7; TRBD2 matches at 8 bases. There are 15 residues in the CDR3. Germline-derived CDR1 and CDR2 are LNHNV and YYDKDF (reference sequence). V was clipped by 2 bases and J by 2 bases; unmatched bases: 5. CDR3: CATSRRELAAYEQYF. CDR3 bases: TGTGCCACCAGCAGAAGGGAACTAGCGGCCTACGAGCAGTACTTC.